This T cell receptor beta chain was sequenced for a study of identical twins. Study findings and constraints: Twin pairs had excess sharing that was weaker in beta out-of-frame sequences.

TCRdb re-derived calls from the 5' RACE reads in MiXCR, one entry per CDR3 protein. The sample records 1,800,000 or so distinct CDR3 sequences, less than 40% being singletons. This clonotype has a count of ten or more. Its antigen is undetermined. An end of the junction does not agree with germline; a read error may underlie this. Germline V gives CDR1 SGHRS, CDR2 YFSETQ. The CDR3 extends over 13 amino acids. This TCR was recovered from a newborn girl in good health. The sample was cord blood. The chain couples TRBV5-1 to TRBJ2-3, with D perhaps matching TRBD1 or TRBD2 (5 bases each). CDR3: CASSLGTADTQYF. The CDR3 region has the DNA TGTGCCAGCAGCTTAGGGACGGCAGATACGCAGTATTTT.